This entry features one T cell receptor (beta chain) sequence. The sample belongs to a study of blood T cell repertoires in COVID-19. Germline loops: CDR1 LNHDA, CDR2 SQIVND (reference sequence). V gave up 1 base and J gave up 0 bases; unmatched junction bases: 7. The CDR3 covers 17 residues. Data came from immunoSEQ multiplex PCR; TCRdb stores just in-frame clones and leaves some out. The data show about 190,000 clones, around 79% seen once. The source is a man in his fifties or sixties with active or convalescent COVID-19. The chain links TRBV19 to TRBJ2-5, with 8 bases fitting TRBD2. The material sequenced was peripheral blood. This chain's CDR3 is CASSIGGLAPNQETQYF. CDR3 nucleotides: TGTGCCAGTAGTATAGGCGGACTAGCTCCAAACCAAGAGACCCAGTACTTC.